A single sample gave rise to the 7 T cell receptor beta chains below, sequenced in a study of CD8 T cells in ankylosing spondylitis. From the 5' RACE reads, TCRdb called clonotypes with MiXCR, one entry per CDR3 protein. This sample carries around 250,000 distinct CDR3 sequences, roughly 10% of them seen once, and the ten largest clones take under 8%. Sequencing used blood, either unsorted or a sorted T cell fraction (not recorded which). These receptors were obtained from a male donor with ankylosing spondylitis or in good health (not recorded which).

This clonotype appeared many times. The J gene is TRBJ2-7, the V gene TRBV29-1, with D possibly being TRBD1 or TRBD2 (5 bases each). The CDR3 consists of 13 residues. Trimming cost V 4 bases and J 4 bases, with 14 bases left between them. Germline lookup yields CDR1 SQVTM and CDR2 ANQGSEA. The CDR3 region is CSVGKVEGYEQYF. CDR3 coding DNA: TGCAGCGTTGGCAAAGTAGAGGGGTACGAGCAGTACTTC.

The sample holds many counts of this clonotype. This rearrangement joins TRBV5-1 to TRBJ2-3, with D maybe TRBD2 (5 bases). The CDR3 is 15 residues long. Germline CDR1 SGHRS, CDR2 YFSETQ. Deletions cut 1 base from V and 4 bases from J, with 13 bases between. The CDR3 loop is CASSLSPVGADTQYF. The CDR3 nucleotides are TGCGCCAGCAGCTTGTCGCCAGTGGGAGCAGATACGCAGTATTTT.

The gene calls are TRBV27 and TRBJ1-2, with 8 positions matching TRBD1. Germline CDR1 MNHEY, CDR2 SMNVEV (reference sequence). The CDR3 covers 16 residues. The trim removed 5 bases at V and 7 bases at J, leaving 15 bases unmatched. CDR3 loop: CASSPGQGVPGGGYTF. The CDR3 DNA sequence: TGTGCCAGCAGTCCCGGACAGGGAGTCCCGGGAGGTGGCTACACCTTC.

The table lists this clonotype with many counts. The chain couples TRBV7-2 to TRBJ2-4, with D possibly being TRBD1 (6 bases). Germline V gene sequence: CDR1 SGHTA, CDR2 FQGNSA. Trimming left V 4 bases short and J 7 bases short, with 20 bases between. The CDR3 sequence is 16 residues long. CDR3 in amino acids: CASSSSGVPKANIQYF. The CDR3 DNA reads TGTGCCAGCAGCTCGTCAGGGGTACCCAAGGCCAACATTCAGTACTTC.

This clonotype was recorded at least ten times. The rearrangement uses TRBV5-1 and TRBJ2-3; tentative D call: TRBD2 (5 bases). In germline, CDR1 is SGHRS, CDR2 YFSETQ. With 3 bases removed from V and 0 bases from J, the gap between germline ends came to 11 bases. The CDR3 extends over 15 amino acids. The CDR3 nucleotides read TGCGCCAGCAGCTCCAGCGGAACTAGCACAGATACGCAGTATTTT. Residues: CASSSSGTSTDTQYF.

The table lists this clonotype with many counts. The rearrangement links TRBV28 to TRBJ2-1; TRBD2 aligns across 9 bases. Trimming cost V 3 bases and J 10 bases; bases outside gene matches: 10. Germline loops: CDR1 MDHEN, CDR2 SYDVKM. This CDR3 is 15 amino acids long. The CDR3: CASSFHGGRAGEQFF. CDR3 nucleotides: TGTGCCAGCAGTTTTCACGGCGGGAGGGCCGGGGAGCAGTTCTTC. The complete variable domain, with remaining parts taken from reference TRBV28 and TRBJ2-1, reads DVKVTQSSRYLVKRTGEKVFLECVQDMDHENMFWYRQDPGLGLRLIYFSYDVKMKEKGDIPEGYSVSREKKERFSLILESASTNQTSMYLCASSFHGGRAGEQFFGPGTRLTVL.

This clonotype was seen many times. This chain connects TRBV10-3 to TRBJ2-1; unclear D gene. Trimming removed 0 bases at V and 9 bases at J, with 12 bases between. Germline V CDR1 and CDR2: ENHRY, SYGVKD. The CDR3 runs to 14 residues. The CDR3 DNA follows: TGTGCCATCAGTGAGTCGAGAGGAAGTGGTGAGCAGTTCTTC. It yields the protein CAISESRGSGEQFF.